This T cell receptor (beta chain) was documented in a study of vaccination effects on CD4 cells after COVID-19. Study as a whole: Median timing of post-vaccine samples was 72 days after the second dose. General study points: Substantial clonal contraction characterized both infection- and vaccine-induced clones late after vaccination.

Antigen-specific CD4+ T cells expanded by the ViraFEST assay with viral peptide pools were then sequenced. When around 10 days of culture had elapsed, CD4+ T cells were isolated. Vaccine administered to participants consisted of two doses of either BNT162b2 or mRNA-1273. On both days 3 and 7, half of the culture medium was replaced with IL-2 medium. V dropped 4 bases and J dropped 6; count of bases not matched to a gene: 6. The CDR3 is 15 amino acids. Per the germline V gene, CDR1 is LNHDA and CDR2 is SQIVND (reference sequence). TCRdb keeps only in-frame clones here, not all; method: immunoSEQ multiplex PCR. Of tens of thousands of clones detected, 60% to 80% appear once; the ten largest clones hold 5.5% to 6.5%. In this sample, this clone turned up a few times. What it binds is unknown.

This chain uses TRBV19 with TRBJ1-4; 9 nucleotides align to TRBD1. Sequenced material: CD4+ T cells from PBMCs cultured with SARS-CoV-2 spike peptides, taken after COVID-19 vaccination. The sequence was collected from a human donor who received a COVID-19 vaccine. Some clones in this sample may be carry-over from other donors' samples. The CDR3 region is CASSTPTGGDEKLFF. For the CDR3, the DNA is TGTGCCAGTAGTACCCCGACAGGGGGGGATGAAAAACTGTTTTTT.